Listed below are T cell receptor beta chains from one sample, sequenced in a study of T cell repertoires in cytomegalovirus infection. Each CDR3 protein gets one entry after TCRdb re-called the reads with MiXCR. The sample has 160,000 or so distinct CDR3 sequences; about 15% are singletons. The specimen sequenced was CD8+ T cells from PBMCs. These receptors came from a human donor in good health (CMV status not recorded). Some clones in this sample may be carry-over from other donors' samples. Both conserved end residues are part of each CDR3. Each record gives: D gene, V gene, J gene, CDR3 protein. A D gene is named only where the DNA matches it firmly.

>-|TRBV7-2|TRBJ2-7
CASSLGPAVYKQYF
>-|TRBV7-9|TRBJ2-7
CASSFSSSYEQYF
>-|TRBV7-2|TRBJ2-7
CASSLGGSHEQYF
>TRBD2|TRBV29-1|TRBJ2-7
CSVDQWTSGRYEQYF
>TRBD2|TRBV5-1|TRBJ2-5
CASSLAVSSGGQETQYF
>-|TRBV27|TRBJ1-2
CASSPVFAGRGNYGYTF
>-|TRBV7-8|TRBJ1-1
CASSLRGGLNTEAFF
>-|TRBV7-9|TRBJ2-5
CASSSGIGQTQYF
>TRBD2|TRBV29-1|TRBJ2-1
CSGRAGGYEQFF
>-|TRBV7-2|TRBJ1-6
CASAHGGLNSPLHF
>TRBD1|TRBV11-2|TRBJ1-1
CASSFRTGVGTEAFF
>TRBD2|TRBV11-2|TRBJ2-7
CASSRSRLAGFQSTEQYF
>TRBD1|TRBV7-6|TRBJ1-1
CASSLNRGLDEAFF
>TRBD2|TRBV7-9|TRBJ2-3
CASSSDGGAADTQYF
>TRBD2|TRBV27|TRBJ2-1
CASSSSSGGYNEQFF
>TRBD2|TRBV12-3/TRBV12-4|TRBJ2-5
CASSPPGLAGGKETQYF
>TRBD1|TRBV7-8|TRBJ1-4
CASSADRDATNEKLFF